This TCR beta chain came from a study of beta chain features in type 1 diabetes. Expressed TCRB transcripts were sequenced because the isolated RNA had all been reverse transcribed beforehand. For naive, central memory and regulatory T cell samples, reads averaged roughly 3.5 million. Profiled with immunoSEQ multiplex PCR; TCRdb holds only in-frame clones, not every one. Of around 56,000 clones in the sample, roughly half were seen once. Study results and limitations: Moderate but significant shortening of TCRB CDR3s was recorded in all four CD4+ subsets from Type 1 diabetes patients. Possible PCR preference for shorter templates applied equally to patients and controls.

The CDR3 is made up of 16 amino acids. V dropped 4 bases and J dropped 3; count of bases not matched to a gene: 11. The V gene's germline CDR1 is SGHRS and CDR2 YFSETQ. In the case of this clone: The target antigen is unknown.

Specimen: Tregs from blood. The source is a woman in her thirties or forties with type 1 diabetes. The V gene is TRBV5-1, the J gene TRBJ2-7; 9 nucleotides agree with TRBD2. CDR3 protein: CASSASRLAADYEQYF. CDR3 in DNA: TGCGCCAGCAGCGCGTCGCGACTAGCGGCGGACTACGAGCAGTACTTC. The whole variable domain, remainder taken from reference TRBV5-1 and TRBJ2-7, is KAGVTQTPRYLIKTRGQQVTLSCSPISGHRSVSWYQQTPGQGLQFLFEYFSETQRNKGNFPGRFSGRQFSNSRSEMNVSTLELGDSALYLCASSASRLAADYEQYFGPGTRLTVT.